This T cell receptor (beta chain) is from a study of cytomegalovirus exposure and HLA in healthy donors. This CDR3 contains 11 residues. Germline V gene data show CDR1 as DFQATT and CDR2 as SNEGSKA (reference sequence). V shed 5 bases and J shed 4 bases, with 6 bases lying between them. Use of 60 Vbeta and 13 Jbeta primers characterized the PCR. The table came from immunoSEQ multiplex PCR; TCRdb's copy has only in-frame clones and leaves some out. The profile covers some 150,000 clones, with roughly 71% appearing a single time and around 7% taken by the ten largest. Sequencing was done on a sample of PBMCs. This receptor was obtained from a man aged 30-40 years in good health and CMV-seronegative. This chain connects TRBV20-1 to TRBJ1-5; no definite D call. This chain's CDR3 is CSAYRNQPQHF. As DNA, the CDR3 is TGCAGTGCTTATCGGAATCAGCCCCAGCATTTT.